Following are 23 T cell receptor beta chains from one sample sequenced in a study of cytomegalovirus exposure and HLA in healthy donors. Researchers ran the PCR with 60 Vbeta and 13 Jbeta primers. Only in-frame clones appear in the TCRdb table, and some are missing; sequencing was by immunoSEQ multiplex PCR. The sample yields about 130,000 clones, 80% seen once. Sequencing was performed on PBMCs. These receptor sequences come from a female donor in good health and CMV-seronegative.

The chain uses TRBV7-7 and TRBJ2-1; possible D gene TRBD2, 5 bases. CDR1 and CDR2 from the germline V gene are SSHAT and FNYEAQ (reference sequence). V lost 5 bases and J 7 bases, leaving 15 bases between the germline ends. The CDR3 length is 14 residues. The CDR3 DNA reads as TGTGCCAGCAGCCTCACCTTCGGGGTAAATGAGCAGTTCTTC. It translates to CASSLTFGVNEQFF.

The chain links TRBV13 to TRBJ1-2; D remains ambiguous. Trimming took off 1 base at V and 8 bases at J, with 11 bases between the two ends. This CDR3 has 13 residues. Germline V lookup: CDR1 PRHDT, CDR2 FYEKMQ (reference sequence). CDR3 loop: CASSLAASRGYTF. The CDR3 coding sequence is TGTGCCAGCAGCTTAGCCGCATCCAGGGGCTACACCTTC.

V usage is TRBV4-2 and J usage is TRBJ2-3, with D perhaps TRBD1 (7 bases). This CDR3 spans 15 amino acids. V lost 0 bases and J 6 bases, leaving 13 bases between the germline ends. Germline CDR1 is LGHNA and CDR2 is YNFKEQ. The CDR3 DNA follows: TGTGCCAGCAGCCAAGATCAGGGGGGCTACGATACGCAGTATTTT. Its translation: CASSQDQGGYDTQYF.

This clone was seen more than once but under ten times. The chain uses TRBV5-3 and TRBJ1-1, with TRBD1 matching over 8 bases. TRBV5-3 qualifies as an ORF whose function is uncertain. The CDR3 sequence is 15 residues long. V lost 4 bases to trimming and J lost 5 bases; unmatched junction nucleotides: 10. CDR3 sequence: CARSPGQGGETEAFF. In nucleotides, the CDR3 is TGTGCCAGAAGCCCCGGACAGGGTGGTGAGACTGAAGCTTTCTTT.

This chain links TRBV28 with TRBJ2-3; 7 positions agree with TRBD2. CDR3 length equals 15 residues. Trimming cost V 3 bases and J 1 base; bases outside gene matches: 4. The germline V gene has CDR1 MDHEN and CDR2 SYDVKM. The CDR3 here is CASSFSSGRTDTQYF. In DNA, the CDR3 is TGTGCCAGCAGTTTTTCTAGCGGACGCACAGATACGCAGTATTTT.

This clone was seen a handful of times. The chain joins TRBV19 to TRBJ2-5; 14 nucleotides agree with TRBD2. V gave up 5 bases and J gave up 3 bases; unmatched junction bases: 14. The CDR3 has 19 amino acids. Germline loops: CDR1 LNHDA, CDR2 SQIVND (reference sequence). This chain's CDR3 is CASSPQTGLAGGREETQYF. CDR3 DNA sequence: TGTGCCAGTAGTCCCCAAACCGGACTAGCGGGAGGCCGGGAAGAGACCCAGTACTTC.

V and J are TRBV11-2 and TRBJ2-3; a weak D match, TRBD1 (6 bases). V lost 3 bases and J lost 5, with 24 bases in between. The length of the CDR3 is 18 residues. Germline V lookup: CDR1 SGHAT, CDR2 FQNNGV. The CDR3 DNA is TGTGCCAGCAGCTTCATAGGGTTTTACGGGCGAGGGGGAGATACGCAGTATTTT. Its protein product is CASSFIGFYGRGGDTQYF.

The rearrangement joins TRBV11-2 to TRBJ1-5; D is uncertain. The CDR3 consists of 14 residues. V lost 1 base and J 0 bases, leaving 4 bases between the germline ends. Germline V gene data show CDR1 as SGHAT and CDR2 as FQNNGV. The DNA for the CDR3 is TGTGCCAGCAGCTTAGTCAATAGCAATCAGCCCCAGCATTTT. Translating gives CASSLVNSNQPQHF.

The chain recombines TRBV23-1 with TRBJ1-5; 8 bases line up with TRBD1. TRBV23-1 counts as an open reading frame of uncertain function. V shed 4 bases, J shed 5 bases, and the junction held 13 bases outside the gene matches. This CDR3 contains 17 residues. The CDR3 DNA reads as TGCGCCAGCAGTCGCGTCCGGACAGGGAAGGGAGATCAGCCCCAGCATTTT. This codes for CASSRVRTGKGDQPQHF.

This clone was found a few times. The genes are TRBV30 and TRBJ2-7; D possibly corresponds to TRBD2 (5 bases). Looked up from germline, CDR1 is GTSNPN and CDR2 is SVGIG (reference sequence). Trimming pared 2 bases from V and 5 bases from J, leaving 7 bases between. CDR3 size: 11 residues. The CDR3 bases are TGTGCCTGGAGTCCCGGGAACGAGCAGTACTTC. Its protein is CAWSPGNEQYF.

The J gene is TRBJ2-7, the V gene TRBV6-5; perhaps TRBD2 as D (5 bases). The germline V gene encodes CDR1 MNHEY and CDR2 SVGAGI. The germline V and J ends were trimmed by 0 bases and 6 bases, with 12 bases remaining between them. The CDR3 spans 14 residues. CDR3 sequence (DNA): TGTGCCAGCAGTTACTCGAGGCGGGTTGGCGAGCAGTACTTC. Translated: CASSYSRRVGEQYF.

The chain uses TRBV2 and TRBJ1-1, with D possibly TRBD1 on 6 matching bases. Trimming removed 7 bases at V and 1 base at J, with 16 bases between. The CDR3 length is 15 residues. The V gene's germline CDR1 is SNHLY and CDR2 FYNNEI. The CDR3 sequence: CASTAGAVGNTEAFF. Written as DNA, the CDR3 is TGTGCCAGCACTGCGGGGGCGGTTGGGAACACTGAAGCTTTCTTT.

V is TRBV2 and J is TRBJ2-5; 7 bases are a match to TRBD1. The DNA end is a closer match to TRBJ2-7, so the J assignment may be wrong. CDR1 and CDR2 from the germline V gene are SNHLY and FYNNEI. CDR3 length equals 13 residues. CDR3 in DNA: TGTGCCAGCAGTCGGACAGGAGCCTACGAGCAGTACTTC. Its translation: CASSRTGAYEQYF.

Remarks on this clone: The junction differs from germline at one of its ends, possibly a read error. The rearrangement joins TRBV7-9 to TRBJ2-1; 7 nucleotides line up with TRBD2. The germline CDR1 and CDR2 sequences are SEHNR and FQNEAQ (reference sequence). The CDR3 sequence is 16 residues long. The CDR3 here is CASSLAPGGTYNEQFF. In DNA, the CDR3 is TGTGCCAGCAGCCTAGCGCCGGGAGGAACCTACAATGAGCAGTTCTTC.

The chain uses TRBV21-1 and TRBJ2-4; the table's TRBD2 call for D was not verified on the DNA. TRBV21-1 is a pseudogene. The CDR3 consists of 13 residues. The CDR3 bases are TGTGCCAGCTTACGGGGTCCCAAAAACATTCAGTACTTC. Residues: CASLRGPKNIQYF.

The CDR3: CASSYADRSNQPQHF. The CDR3 DNA is TGTGCCAGCAGTTACGCGGACAGGAGCAATCAGCCCCAGCATTTT. The chain employs TRBV6-6 and TRBJ1-5; 7 nucleotides align to TRBD1. Per the germline V gene, CDR1 is MNHNY and CDR2 is SVGAGI (reference sequence). The length of the CDR3 is 15 residues. After removal of 2 bases from V and 1 base from J, the junction contained 2 bases not matched to a gene.

This chain links TRBV7-9 with TRBJ2-7; weak D call: TRBD2 (6 bases). Per the germline V gene, CDR1 is SEHNR and CDR2 is FQNEAQ (reference sequence). Trimming removed 1 base at V and 2 bases at J, with 12 bases between. The CDR3 loop spans 15 amino acids. The CDR3: CASSLVGGKTYEQYF. DNA for the CDR3: TGTGCCAGCAGCTTAGTTGGGGGGAAAACCTACGAGCAGTACTTC.

This rearrangement joins TRBV28 to TRBJ1-4; 7 bases map to TRBD1. The V and J ends lost 5 bases and 6 bases, in that order; junction bases with no gene match: 9. This CDR3 is 15 amino acids long. CDR1 and CDR2 (germline): MDHEN, SYDVKM. CDR3 DNA: TGTGCCAGCAGTACCGACGACAGGGTTGATGAAAAACTGTTTTTT. Protein: CASSTDDRVDEKLFF.

The CDR3 protein is CASSLSGGAVNEQFF. The CDR3 DNA follows: TGTGCCAGCAGCTTATCCGGGGGGGCGGTGAATGAGCAGTTCTTC. The chain carries TRBV11-2 and TRBJ2-1; 8 bases are a match to TRBD2. Germline assignment: CDR1 SGHAT and CDR2 FQNNGV. J gave up 7 bases and V 2 bases, and 7 bases lay outside the gene matches. The CDR3 length is 15 residues.

This chain uses TRBV7-8 with TRBJ1-5; D unclear. Germline-derived CDR1 and CDR2 are SGHVS and FQNEAQ. This CDR3 comprises 18 residues. V gave up 5 bases and J gave up 1 base, with 21 bases separating them. CDR3 in amino acids: CASSPREPRYPSNQPQHF. As DNA, the CDR3 is TGTGCCAGCAGCCCCCGGGAGCCCCGATATCCCAGCAATCAGCCCCAGCATTTT.

The chain joins TRBV10-2 to TRBJ2-4, with TRBD2 identical over 8 bases. Germline CDR1 WSHSY, CDR2 SAAADI. The CDR3 totals 14 residues. The trim removed 4 bases at V and 2 bases at J, leaving 1 base unmatched. As DNA, the CDR3 is TGCGCCAGCAGTGCGGGGGGGCCCAAAAACATTCAGTACTTC. It is translated as CASSAGGPKNIQYF.

This chain links TRBV5-1 with TRBJ2-1; 12 bases are a match to TRBD2. The CDR3 contains 18 residues. CDR1 and CDR2 (germline): SGHRS, YFSETQ. The V and J ends lost 0 bases and 0 bases, in that order; junction bases with no gene match: 4. Here the CDR3 DNA reads TGCGCCAGCAGCTTGGCCCTAGCGGGGGGGAGCTCCTACAATGAGCAGTTCTTC. Translation gives CASSLALAGGSSYNEQFF.

The chain employs TRBV5-6 and TRBJ2-1; 11 bases are shared with TRBD2. V was clipped by 2 bases and J by 6 bases; unmatched bases: 4. CDR3 size: 15 residues. Germline V gene sequence: CDR1 SGHDT, CDR2 YYEEEE. The CDR3 here is CASSFRTSGFNEQFF. The CDR3 DNA follows: TGTGCCAGCAGCTTTCGGACTAGCGGGTTCAATGAGCAGTTCTTC.